This TCR beta chain was obtained from a study of cytomegalovirus exposure and HLA in healthy donors. Study in general: The same platform as the approximately 730 first-cohort repertoires was used for the 120 or so validation repertoires, a later analysis reported. Findings of the study overall: It was found in a later analysis that first-cohort TCR clusters tended to co-occur in the 90 to 150 validation repertoires. The majority of TCR sequences were rare, yet some public TCRs appeared in many donors. Reports described diagnosis of cytomegalovirus status by the classifier as highly specific and sensitive.

A remark on this clone: Its antigen is not identified.

The CDR3 length is 15 residues. V lost 3 bases to trimming and J lost 0 bases, with 9 bases between them. The germline CDR1 and CDR2 sequences are SEHNR and FQNEAQ (reference sequence). Using immunoSEQ multiplex PCR, the repertoire was profiled, and TCRdb retains in-frame clones only, with some absent. The sample shows approximately 210,000 clones, around 88% of them seen only once. Sequenced material: PBMCs. The source of this sequence is a young woman in good health and CMV-seronegative. The genes are TRBV7-9 and TRBJ2-1, with D possibly matching TRBD2 (6 bases). CDR3 amino acids: CASSLLGSSYNEQFF. CDR3 DNA sequence: TGTGCCAGCAGCTTGCTCGGGAGCTCCTACAATGAGCAGTTCTTC.